Listed here are 30 T cell receptor beta chains from one sample, sequenced in a study of shared clonotypes between healthy human individuals. Assay: immunoSEQ multiplex PCR; the TCRdb copy retains only in-frame clones and omits some. The sample lists about 680,000 clones, around 73% occurring once. The sample taken for sequencing was memory CD4+ T cells sorted from blood. Subset meaning: CD45RA-negative fraction. These receptors all come from a woman aged 25 to 39 in good health.

This clone occurred once. This chain joins TRBV7-2 and TRBJ2-5; D not certain. Germline CDR1 is SGHTA and CDR2 is FQGNSA. The CDR3 has 13 residues. The V end lost 5 bases, the J end lost 5 bases, and 12 bases lay between the germline ends. This chain's CDR3 is CASSPRFGETQYF. The CDR3 DNA sequence: TGTGCCAGCAGCCCAAGGTTTGGGGAGACCCAGTACTTC.

The chain uses TRBV28 and TRBJ1-1; perhaps TRBD1 as D (5 bases). Per germline, CDR1 MDHEN and CDR2 SYDVKM. This CDR3 contains 15 residues. V was shortened by 5 bases and J by 10 bases, with 23 bases between the two germline ends. CDR3 in DNA: TGTGCCAGCAGTCCCACAGGTGGGGCATTCGGGTCAGCTTTCTTT. Translating gives CASSPTGGAFGSAFF. Looking up the rest from reference TRBV28 and TRBJ1-1 gives the full variable domain: DVKVTQSSRYLVKRTGEKVFLECVQDMDHENMFWYRQDPGLGLRLIYFSYDVKMKEKGDIPEGYSVSREKKERFSLILESASTNQTSMYLCASSPTGGAFGSAFFGQGTRLTVV.

This clone was seen more than once but under ten times. The J gene is TRBJ2-3, the V gene TRBV7-9; D remains ambiguous. The CDR3 has 12 amino acids. From germline, CDR1 is SEHNR and CDR2 FQNEAQ (reference sequence). V lost 10 bases to trimming and J lost 0 bases, with 8 bases between them. The CDR3: CATQPSTDTQYF. The CDR3 DNA reads as TGTGCCACCCAACCAAGCACAGATACGCAGTATTTT.

This chain connects TRBV6-1 to TRBJ2-3; D is possibly TRBD2 (6 bases). Germline V lookup: CDR1 MNHNS, CDR2 SASEGT. The CDR3 is made up of 16 amino acids. Trimming left V 3 bases short and J 2 bases short, with 15 bases between. CDR3: CASSDAAVAVTDTQYF. DNA for the CDR3: TGTGCCAGCAGTGATGCTGCGGTAGCGGTCACAGATACGCAGTATTTT.

V gene TRBV5-1 combines with J gene TRBJ2-1; 8 nucleotides line up with TRBD2. The CDR3 has 14 residues. In germline, CDR1 is SGHRS, CDR2 YFSETQ. The V segment lost 0 bases and the J segment 12 bases; nucleotides outside the gene matches: 8. This CDR3 reads CASSLAGLVALQFF. CDR3 in DNA: TGCGCCAGCAGCTTGGCGGGACTAGTGGCTTTGCAGTTCTTC.

This clone was seen a handful of times. V and J are TRBV11-2 and TRBJ1-1; possibly TRBD1 for D (5 bases). Germline lookup yields CDR1 SGHAT and CDR2 FQNNGV. V was shortened by 1 base and J by 8 bases, with 17 bases between the two germline ends. This CDR3 has 15 amino acids. In nucleotides, the CDR3 is TGTGCCAGCAGCTTAGCCCGCTCTGGGGCCTTAGAAGCTTTCTTT. Protein: CASSLARSGALEAFF.

This clone was counted between two and nine times. The chain uses TRBV14 and TRBJ2-3; 9 bases align to TRBD2. The CDR3 sequence is 15 residues long. Germline V lookup: CDR1 SGHDN, CDR2 FVKESK. With V trimmed by 2 bases and J by 2 bases, 2 bases remained unmatched. In nucleotides, the CDR3 is TGTGCCAGCAGCCAACTAGCGGGGATCACAGATACGCAGTATTTT. It is translated as CASSQLAGITDTQYF.

The table lists this clone with many counts. The J gene is TRBJ1-1, the V gene TRBV28; tentatively, D is TRBD1 (6 bases). In germline, CDR1 is MDHEN, CDR2 SYDVKM. The CDR3 has 16 amino acids. Trimming stripped 1 base from V and 5 bases from J, with 17 bases between. CDR3 amino acids: CASSLSGQGSRTEAFF. CDR3 nucleotide sequence: TGTGCCAGCAGTTTATCCGGGCAGGGGAGTAGGACTGAAGCTTTCTTT.

The V call is TRBV27, the J call TRBJ2-3; 11 positions agree with TRBD2. This CDR3 has 15 residues. The ends lost 5 bases at V and 3 bases at J; junction bases unmatched: 4. The V gene's germline CDR1 is MNHEY and CDR2 SMNVEV (reference sequence). CDR3 protein: CASSVGLAETDTQYF. CDR3 nucleotide sequence: TGTGCCAGCAGTGTGGGACTAGCGGAAACAGATACGCAGTATTTT.

This chain uses TRBV5-6 with TRBJ2-5, with 10 bases matching TRBD2. This CDR3 spans 16 amino acids. J gave up 5 bases and V 0 bases, and 7 bases lay outside the gene matches. Germline CDR1 SGHDT, CDR2 YYEEEE. CDR3 nucleotides: TGTGCCAGCAGCTTGGCCCCAGCGGGAGGGCGGGAGACCCAGTACTTC. Its protein is CASSLAPAGGRETQYF. Looking up the rest from reference TRBV5-6 and TRBJ2-5 gives the full variable domain: DAGVTQSPTHLIKTRGQQVTLRCSPKSGHDTVSWYQQALGQGPQFIFQYYEEEERQRGNFPDRFSGHQFPNYSSELNVNALLLGDSALYLCASSLAPAGGRETQYFGPGTRLLVL.

The chain carries TRBV5-4 and TRBJ2-6; no clear D gene. V was trimmed by 0 bases and J by 1 base, leaving 14 bases between them. Germline CDR1 is SGHNT and CDR2 is YYREEE (reference sequence). The CDR3 runs to 18 residues. CDR3 loop: CASSLDVTAASGANVLTF. CDR3 sequence (DNA): TGTGCCAGCAGCTTGGACGTCACAGCAGCGTCTGGGGCCAACGTCCTGACTTTC.

This chain links TRBV28 with TRBJ1-2; 9 positions match TRBD1. Trimming took 1 base from V and 6 from J; bases not matched to a gene: 12. From germline, CDR1 is MDHEN and CDR2 SYDVKM. The CDR3 runs 17 residues. CDR3: CASSLYTGGEGLNGYTF. CDR3 coding DNA: TGTGCCAGCAGTTTATATACAGGGGGCGAAGGTTTAAATGGCTACACCTTC.

This rearrangement joins TRBV27 to TRBJ1-2; a possible D gene is TRBD1 (5 bases). Germline V lookup: CDR1 MNHEY, CDR2 SMNVEV (reference sequence). The CDR3 loop spans 16 amino acids. Trimming pared 0 bases from V and 6 bases from J, leaving 17 bases between. CDR3 nucleotides: TGTGCCAGCAGTTTATCGACCCAACCCAGGGCGGATGGCTACACCTTC. Residues: CASSLSTQPRADGYTF.

The J gene is TRBJ1-1, the V gene TRBV29-1; TRBD1 matches 7 bases. This CDR3 spans 13 amino acids. J lost 4 bases, V lost 7 bases, and 9 bases had no gene match. CDR1 SQVTM and CDR2 ANQGSEA come from the germline V gene. Here the CDR3 reads CSATGIGSTEAFF. The CDR3 nucleotides are TGCAGCGCGACAGGGATAGGCAGCACTGAAGCTTTCTTT.

V and J are TRBV6-1 and TRBJ2-7; TRBD2 matches 8 bases. This CDR3 region has 14 residues. Trimming cost V 6 bases and J 1 base; bases outside gene matches: 5. Germline CDR1 MNHNS, CDR2 SASEGT. The DNA for the CDR3 is TGTGCCAGCAGCTTCGGGAGGGGGTCCTACGAGCAGTACTTC. The encoded protein is CASSFGRGSYEQYF.

This clone was counted a few times. J is TRBJ2-2 and V is TRBV2, with 8 positions matching TRBD1. J gave up 3 bases and V 6 bases, and 6 bases lay outside the gene matches. There are 15 residues in the CDR3. Germline loops: CDR1 SNHLY, CDR2 FYNNEI. The CDR3 DNA reads TGTGCCAGCAGGAAGGGACAGGATGACACCGGGGAGCTGTTTTTT. Its translation: CASRKGQDDTGELFF.

This clone was found once. DNA for the CDR3: TGTGCCAGCAGCGCGGGGGTGGGACTGATGGAAAAACTGTTTTTT. Translating it yields CASSAGVGLMEKLFF. The rearrangement links TRBV9 to TRBJ1-4; possible D gene TRBD1, 5 bases. The germline V gene encodes CDR1 SGDLS and CDR2 YYNGEE. The CDR3 covers 15 residues. V lost 3 bases to trimming and J lost 8 bases, with 17 bases between them.

The chain couples TRBV28 to TRBJ2-7; D gene ambiguous. Germline V lookup: CDR1 MDHEN, CDR2 SYDVKM. The CDR3 is made up of 13 amino acids. The V end lost 6 bases, the J end lost 5 bases, and 14 bases lay between the germline ends. The CDR3: CASSRPSIDEQYF. The CDR3 nucleotides read TGTGCCAGCAGCCGACCTAGTATCGACGAGCAGTACTTC.

This chain joins TRBV2 and TRBJ2-7; D gene uncertain. CDR3 length: 15 residues. The germline gives CDR1 SNHLY, CDR2 FYNNEI. Trimming took 3 bases from V and 0 from J, leaving 12 bases between them. CDR3 coding DNA: TGTGCCAGCAGTGATAGGTCGGGCCACTCCTACGAGCAGTACTTC. This encodes CASSDRSGHSYEQYF. Complete variable domain (other parts from reference TRBV2 and TRBJ2-7): EPEVTQTPSHQVTQMGQEVILRCVPISNHLYFYWYRQILGQKVEFLVSFYNNEISEKSEIFDDQFSVERPDGSNFTLKIRSTKLEDSAMYFCASSDRSGHSYEQYFGPGTRLTVT.

The chain employs TRBV27 and TRBJ2-1; D is possibly TRBD1 (5 bases). Germline CDR1 reads MNHEY; CDR2 reads SMNVEV (reference sequence). This CDR3 is built from 17 residues. The V and J ends lost 0 bases and 4 bases respectively, with 16 bases between them. This CDR3 reads CASSLSGSRVGYNEQFF. The DNA of the CDR3 is TGTGCCAGCAGTTTATCCGGCTCCAGGGTGGGATACAATGAGCAGTTCTTC.

The gene calls are TRBV19 and TRBJ2-7; TRBD2 might be the D (5 bases). Germline V CDR1 and CDR2: LNHDA, SQIVND (reference sequence). V was trimmed by 10 bases and J by 6 bases, leaving 19 bases between them. This CDR3 spans 13 amino acids. CDR3 sequence: CATSRRAAGEQYF. In nucleotides, the CDR3 is TGTGCCACTTCTCGTCGGGCTGCGGGCGAGCAGTACTTC.

The rearrangement uses TRBV19 and TRBJ2-7; D gene uncertain. Between the trimmed V and J ends, which lost 0 bases and 3 bases, there was a span of 9 bases. Per the germline V gene, CDR1 is LNHDA and CDR2 is SQIVND (reference sequence). CDR3 length: 14 amino acids. CDR3 in DNA: TGTGCCAGTAGTATAGATGGACGGATCTACGAGCAGTACTTC. Protein product: CASSIDGRIYEQYF.

In this sample, this clone turned up once. This chain uses TRBV13 with TRBJ1-2, with a tentative D call TRBD1 (6 bases). This CDR3 region has 15 residues. Trimming cost V 5 bases and J 4 bases, with 17 bases left between them. CDR1 and CDR2 (germline): PRHDT, FYEKMQ (reference sequence). The CDR3 sequence: CASSGAPGQLYGYTF. In nucleotides, the CDR3 is TGTGCCAGCAGCGGAGCACCCGGACAGCTCTATGGCTACACCTTC.

Comment on this clone: In the same sample, other DNA sequences code for this CDR3. V and J are TRBV18 and TRBJ1-1; D is uncertain. The CDR3 is 13 amino acids. Trimming pared 3 bases from V and 0 bases from J, leaving 5 bases between. The germline V gene has CDR1 KGHSH and CDR2 LQKENI. CDR3 in DNA: TGTGCCAGCTCACCGGGGTTGAACACTGAAGCTTTCTTT. Translating it yields CASSPGLNTEAFF.

The V call is TRBV14, the J call TRBJ1-4, with D maybe TRBD1 (5 bases). Germline CDR1 and CDR2: SGHDN and FVKESK. CDR3 length: 15 amino acids. The V and J ends lost 4 bases and 3 bases respectively, with 12 bases between them. The CDR3 DNA reads TGTGCCAGCAGCCTCCAGGGAGGCGCTAATGAAAAACTGTTTTTT. Its translation is CASSLQGGANEKLFF.

The CDR3 loop reads CASSLQRTAYEQYF. Here the CDR3 DNA reads TGTGCCAGCAGCTTACAGCGGACCGCCTACGAGCAGTACTTC. The chain uses TRBV7-2 and TRBJ2-7; D may be TRBD2 (5 bases). Germline CDR1 reads SGHTA; CDR2 reads FQGNSA. The CDR3 covers 14 residues. Trimming left V 2 bases short and J 2 bases short, with 10 bases between.

This chain uses TRBV5-8 with TRBJ2-3; D not certain. The germline V and J ends were trimmed by 3 bases and 2 bases, with 7 bases remaining between them. The germline gives CDR1 SGHTS, CDR2 YDEGEE. The CDR3 is 13 residues long. The CDR3 sequence is CASSSWNTDTQYF. The CDR3 DNA follows: TGTGCCAGCAGCTCCTGGAACACAGATACGCAGTATTTT.

J is TRBJ2-2 and V is TRBV2; TRBD2 is a possible D gene (5 bases). This CDR3 comprises 14 residues. The germline gives CDR1 SNHLY, CDR2 FYNNEI. Trimming left V 6 bases short and J 7 bases short, with 15 bases between. The CDR3 DNA is TGTGCCAGCAGCGAACTAGGAATTAACGGGGAGCTGTTTTTT. Its protein is CASSELGINGELFF.

Of note for this clone: Within the sample, other DNA sequences also encode this same CDR3. The CDR3 sequence is CAWSVQGTGELFF. CDR3 nucleotide sequence: TGTGCCTGGAGTGTACAGGGCACCGGGGAGCTGTTTTTT. The chain combines TRBV30 with TRBJ2-2; D may be TRBD1 (6 bases). There are 13 residues in the CDR3. The germline V and J ends were trimmed by 0 bases and 4 bases, with 6 bases remaining between them. CDR1 is GTSNPN and CDR2 is SVGIG in the germline V gene (reference sequence).

The J gene is TRBJ2-5, the V gene TRBV7-9, with D tentatively TRBD2 (5 bases). This CDR3 spans 12 amino acids. CDR1 and CDR2 (germline): SEHNR, FQNEAQ (reference sequence). The ends were cut back, 7 bases at V and 4 bases at J, with 10 bases in the middle. DNA for the CDR3: TGTGCCAGCACTGCGGGCGGAGAGACCCAGTACTTC. Its protein is CASTAGGETQYF.